This TCR beta chain was obtained from a study of cytomegalovirus exposure and HLA in healthy donors. Study in general: Samples from HLA-typed donors yielded some 85 million unique TCRs in an early data release.

It was with 60 Vbeta and 13 Jbeta primers that the PCR ran. Some clones are missing from TCRdb's copy, which holds only in-frame ones; the method was immunoSEQ multiplex PCR. The repertoire consists of some 200,000 clones, with roughly 82% occurring once and the leading ten covering about 2.4%. At the time of sampling, donors were nominally healthy, though unrecorded immune exposures were likely. With 4 bases clipped from V and 7 bases from J, the junction kept 10 bases outside the gene matches. From germline, CDR1 is MGHDK and CDR2 SYGVNS. This CDR3 is 15 amino acids long. The sequence derives from a woman aged 50 to 60 in good health and CMV-seropositive. The sample comprised PBMCs. The V call is TRBV25-1, the J call TRBJ2-1, with 7 bases that match TRBD2. CDR3 region: CASSAPGGSWNEQFF. CDR3 bases: TGTGCCAGCAGTGCCCCCGGGGGGAGTTGGAATGAGCAGTTCTTC.